The clone carrying this T cell receptor beta chain was recorded a few times. No antigen is known for it. MiXCR, run by TCRdb on the RACE reads, gives a single entry per CDR3 protein. This sample has some 70,000 distinct CDR3 sequences, with more than 30% found just once. This record comes from a study of human T cells and chemical hapten exposure. Study as a whole: Across its approximately 25 weeks, the study gave patients weekly diphenylcyclopropenone doses to the scalp. Whole-study results and caveats: Significantly more large CDR3 similarity clusters were formed by expanded TCRs than by controls.

Trimming removed 3 bases from V and 5 bases from J, with 3 bases in between. This CDR3 has 11 residues. Germline loops: CDR1 SEHNR, CDR2 FQNEAQ (reference sequence). Documented time point: patch test 1, 2 weeks after DPC sensitization. The sample's treatment: therapeutic diphenylcyclopropenone sensitization with weekly scalp DPC. Donors, patients with alopecia ranging from 18 to 70 years old and judged suitable for DPC, provided samples. Total RNA came from unfractionated whole blood. The V call is TRBV7-9, the J call TRBJ2-3; unclear D gene. The sequence came from a man aged 35-49 years with alopecia areata. Some clones in this sample may be carry-over from other donors' samples. Sequencing was performed on whole blood, taken in connection with sensitization to the hapten diphenylcyclopropenone (DPC). The CDR3 here is CASSLEDTQYF. CDR3 DNA: TGTGCCAGCAGCTTGGAAGATACGCAGTATTTT. Full variable domain (remainder filled in from reference TRBV7-9 and TRBJ2-3): DTGVSQNPRHKITKRGQNVTFRCDPISEHNRLYWYRQTLGQGPEFLTYFQNEAQLEKSRLLSDRFSAERPKGSFSTLEIQRTEQGDSAMYLCASSLEDTQYFGPGTRLTVL.